The 27 T cell receptor beta chains presented below share a single source sample, sequenced in a study of CD8 T cells in Susac syndrome (dated by TCRdb to about 2019). Library construction relied on the immunoSEQ multiplex PCR assay. RNA was extracted using the RNeasy kit, and about 0.45 to 1 ug of the RNA was reverse transcribed with random hexamers. TCRdb reanalyzed the raw reads on its own, using fastp at Q25 for trimming and MiXCR for clone calling, and kept in-frame beta chains. Here each entry gathers all rows of one CDR3 protein and keeps the most common genes and DNA. Across this sample there are 160,000 or so distinct CDR3 sequences, with 94% seen only once. The ten largest make up roughly 0.1% of the sample. The sample comprised CD4+ T cells from PBMCs. These receptors were taken from a human donor with multiple sclerosis.

This chain joins TRBV19 and TRBJ1-2; 7 bases agree with TRBD1. The CDR3 runs 10 residues. Trimming at V came to 9 bases and at J to 7 bases, leaving 2 bases not matched to a gene. CDR1 and CDR2 (germline): LNHDA, SQIVND (reference sequence). The CDR3 here is CASRQGGYTF. CDR3 DNA: TGTGCCAGCAGACAGGGTGGCTACACCTTC.

V is TRBV6-5 and J is TRBJ1-4; a weak D match, TRBD1 (6 bases). Per the germline V gene, CDR1 is MNHEY and CDR2 is SVGAGI. The CDR3 loop spans 14 amino acids. V dropped 4 bases and J dropped 8 bases, with 14 bases sitting between them. The CDR3 protein is CASSSSAGVEKLFF. The CDR3 DNA reads as TGTGCCAGCAGTTCATCGGCAGGGGTGGAAAAACTGTTTTTT.

Only one count was recorded for this clonotype. DNA for the CDR3: TGTGCCAGCAGCACGGGGCCCGAGGATACTGAAGCTTTCTTT. This gives the protein CASSTGPEDTEAFF. The chain combines TRBV5-4 with TRBJ1-1; D perhaps matches TRBD1 (5 bases). This CDR3 has 14 amino acids. The V and J ends lost 4 bases and 5 bases respectively, with 15 bases between them. Germline CDR1 is SGHNT and CDR2 is YYREEE (reference sequence). The variable domain in full, with the rest retrieved from reference TRBV5-4 and TRBJ1-1, is ETGVTQSPTHLIKTRGQQVTLRCSSQSGHNTVSWYQQALGQGPQFIFQYYREEENGRGNFPPRFSGLQFPNYSSELNVNALELDDSALYLCASSTGPEDTEAFFGQGTRLTVV.

This rearrangement joins TRBV5-1 to TRBJ2-1; TRBD1 matches 11 bases. Germline trimming cut 0 bases from V and 9 bases from J; bases unmatched to any gene: 8. Per germline, CDR1 SGHRS and CDR2 YFSETQ. The CDR3 loop spans 16 amino acids. The CDR3 coding sequence is TGCGCCAGCAGCTTGGTTCCGGGACAGGGGGGCGCTGAGCAGTTCTTC. Protein sequence: CASSLVPGQGGAEQFF. Using reference TRBV5-1 and TRBJ2-1 for the parts outside the CDR3, the full variable domain is KAGVTQTPRYLIKTRGQQVTLSCSPISGHRSVSWYQQTPGQGLQFLFEYFSETQRNKGNFPGRFSGRQFSNSRSEMNVSTLELGDSALYLCASSLVPGQGGAEQFFGPGTRLTVL.

The genes are TRBV5-1 and TRBJ1-1, with TRBD1 matching 7 bases. V was clipped by 5 bases and J by 4 bases; unmatched bases: 5. The germline V gene encodes CDR1 SGHRS and CDR2 YFSETQ. The CDR3 sequence is 13 residues long. The CDR3 DNA sequence: TGCGCCAGCAGATTTCAGGGGGGCACTGAAGCTTTCTTT. It encodes CASRFQGGTEAFF.

This chain connects TRBV6-1 to TRBJ2-7; 8 positions match TRBD2. The V gene end was trimmed by 4 bases and the J gene end by 3 bases; junction bases not matched to a gene: 8. The CDR3 has 15 amino acids. Germline CDR1 and CDR2: MNHNS and SASEGT. The DNA for the CDR3 is TGTGCCAGCAGTGCGCTCGGGAGGGGAGACTACGAGCAGTACTTC. Amino acids: CASSALGRGDYEQYF.

The chain uses TRBV28 and TRBJ2-7, with D possibly being TRBD1 (5 bases). Trimming left V 3 bases short and J 3 bases short, with 6 bases between. Germline loops: CDR1 MDHEN, CDR2 SYDVKM. The CDR3 has 12 residues. The CDR3 spells CASSLTVYEQYF. In DNA form, the CDR3 reads TGTGCCAGCAGTTTGACAGTCTACGAGCAGTACTTC. Using reference TRBV28 and TRBJ2-7 for the parts outside the CDR3, the full variable domain is DVKVTQSSRYLVKRTGEKVFLECVQDMDHENMFWYRQDPGLGLRLIYFSYDVKMKEKGDIPEGYSVSREKKERFSLILESASTNQTSMYLCASSLTVYEQYFGPGTRLTVT.

The rearrangement uses TRBV6-5 and TRBJ1-1; no clear D gene. Trimming took 0 bases from V and 6 from J, leaving 17 bases between them. The CDR3 extends over 16 amino acids. Germline V gene data show CDR1 as MNHEY and CDR2 as SVGAGI. This CDR3 reads CASSYSWTPDWSEAFF. Here the CDR3 DNA reads TGTGCCAGCAGTTACTCTTGGACCCCGGATTGGTCTGAAGCTTTCTTT.

The chain joins TRBV7-2 to TRBJ2-1, with 8 bases lining up with TRBD2. This CDR3 contains 14 residues. Losses at the gene ends were 6 bases for V and 2 bases for J; bases not matched to a gene: 3. Germline assignment: CDR1 SGHTA and CDR2 FQGNSA. The CDR3 loop reads CASSLTSAYNEQFF. CDR3 DNA sequence: TGTGCCAGCAGTTTGACTAGCGCCTACAATGAGCAGTTCTTC.

This rearrangement joins TRBV6-2 or TRBV6-3 to TRBJ1-5; TRBD1 matches at 9 bases. The CDR3 is 16 amino acids. J lost 7 bases, V lost 6 bases, and 13 bases had no gene match. The germline V gene encodes CDR1 MNHEY and CDR2 SVGEGT. CDR3 nucleotides: TGTGCCAGCAGCGGACTCTCCGGGACAGGGAGGCAGCCCCAGCATTTT. Protein: CASSGLSGTGRQPQHF.

This rearrangement joins TRBV5-1 to TRBJ2-4; D not resolved. Germline CDR1 is SGHRS and CDR2 is YFSETQ. This CDR3 is 13 amino acids long. The V and J ends lost 0 bases and 0 bases respectively, with 1 base between them. CDR3 in DNA: TGCGCCAGCAGCTTGGAAGCCAAAAACATTCAGTACTTC. It yields the protein CASSLEAKNIQYF.

The CDR3 nucleotides are TGCGCCAGCAGCTGGAGGGACAGGGGAACAGATACGCAGTATTTT. This sequence encodes CASSWRDRGTDTQYF. V and J are TRBV5-1 and TRBJ2-3; 10 nucleotides align to TRBD1. Germline V lookup: CDR1 SGHRS, CDR2 YFSETQ. V lost 3 bases and J lost 3; bases outside the gene matches: 4. The CDR3 extends over 15 amino acids.

The J gene is TRBJ2-3, the V gene TRBV5-6; unclear D gene. The CDR3 sequence is 14 residues long. V gave up 5 bases and J gave up 6 bases, with 16 bases separating them. Per germline, CDR1 SGHDT and CDR2 YYEEEE. This chain's CDR3 is CASRLRLQSDTQYF. The DNA of the CDR3 is TGTGCCAGCAGACTGAGGTTGCAGTCGGATACGCAGTATTTT.

The chain couples TRBV7-8 to TRBJ1-5, with D perhaps matching TRBD1 (5 bases). The CDR3 is 12 amino acids. Germline assignment: CDR1 SGHVS and CDR2 FQNEAQ. V lost 8 bases and J 6 bases, leaving 11 bases between the germline ends. This CDR3 is CASLRGTQPQHF. The CDR3 DNA sequence: TGTGCCAGCTTGAGAGGGACTCAGCCCCAGCATTTT.

V gene TRBV7-3 combines with J gene TRBJ2-3; D unresolved. There are 14 residues in the CDR3. Germline loops: CDR1 SGHTA, CDR2 FQGTGA. V was clipped by 5 bases and J by 1 base, with 10 bases between them. The CDR3 sequence: CASSPEPRTDTQYF. The CDR3 nucleotides are TGTGCCAGCAGCCCCGAACCTCGCACAGATACGCAGTATTTT.

This chain uses TRBV12-3 or TRBV12-4 with TRBJ2-5, with D possibly TRBD1 on 5 matching bases. CDR3 size: 14 residues. Trimming took off 1 base at V and 7 bases at J, with 13 bases between the two ends. The CDR3 protein is CASSLGQGRATQYF. The CDR3 region has the DNA TGTGCCAGCAGTTTAGGTCAGGGCCGAGCGACCCAGTACTTC.

This sequence joins TRBV19 and TRBJ2-6; maybe TRBD2 (5 bases). Trimming cost V 7 bases and J 4 bases, with 14 bases left between them. Germline V CDR1 and CDR2: LNHDA, SQIVND (reference sequence). The CDR3 has 15 amino acids. CDR3: CASTGGDAGANVLTF. Here the CDR3 DNA reads TGTGCCAGTACAGGAGGAGACGCCGGGGCCAACGTCCTGACTTTC.

V and J are TRBV10-3 and TRBJ2-7, with a tentative D call TRBD2 (6 bases). V was pared by 8 bases and J by 2 bases, with 13 bases between. The CDR3 runs to 13 residues. Germline CDR1 and CDR2: ENHRY and SYGVKD. In DNA form, the CDR3 reads TGTGCCATCGGGGGGACCGCAGCCTACGAGCAGTACTTC. This codes for CAIGGTAAYEQYF.

The rearrangement uses TRBV27 and TRBJ1-5; a weak D match, TRBD1 (5 bases). This CDR3 has 14 amino acids. Looked up from germline, CDR1 is MNHEY and CDR2 is SMNVEV (reference sequence). Trimming cost V 3 bases and J 0 bases, with 6 bases left between them. The CDR3 protein is CASSFRVSNQPQHF. The CDR3 DNA reads as TGTGCCAGCAGTTTCAGGGTTAGCAATCAGCCCCAGCATTTT.

The chain employs TRBV7-9 and TRBJ1-4; D is possibly TRBD1 (5 bases). CDR3 length equals 13 residues. Trimming shortened V by 6 bases and J by 8 bases, and 13 bases separated the two germline ends. The germline gives CDR1 SEHNR, CDR2 FQNEAQ (reference sequence). Here the CDR3 DNA reads TGTGCCAGCAGGGCAACCCGGGACGAAAAACTGTTTTTT. Its translation: CASRATRDEKLFF.

The chain recombines TRBV29-1 with TRBJ2-5, with unresolved D. Between the trimmed V and J ends, which lost 2 bases and 3 bases, there was a span of 7 bases. This CDR3 region has 12 residues. The germline V gene encodes CDR1 SQVTM and CDR2 ANQGSEA. The CDR3 DNA follows: TGCAGCGTTGAATCAGCCGAAGAGACCCAGTACTTC. Its translation: CSVESAEETQYF.

The V call is TRBV27, the J call TRBJ1-2, with 8 bases identical to TRBD1. V trimming: 5 bases; J trimming: 8 bases; junction bases outside the gene matches: 13. CDR1 is MNHEY and CDR2 is SMNVEV in the germline V gene (reference sequence). CDR3 size: 15 residues. This chain's CDR3 is CASSRSGTGLGGYTF. The CDR3 DNA sequence: TGTGCCAGCAGTCGCTCCGGGACAGGCTTGGGCGGCTACACCTTC.

The chain is built from TRBV12-3 or TRBV12-4 and TRBJ2-5; the D gene is possibly TRBD2 (6 bases). This CDR3 comprises 13 residues. V dropped 7 bases and J dropped 5 bases, with 14 bases sitting between them. Here the CDR3 reads CASTWSGGETQYF. In DNA, the CDR3 is TGTGCCAGCACCTGGTCCGGAGGGGAGACCCAGTACTTC.

The chain combines TRBV5-1 with TRBJ2-5, with 10 bases identical to TRBD1. The V gene end was trimmed by 3 bases and the J gene end by 4 bases; junction bases not matched to a gene: 6. The CDR3 consists of 15 residues. Germline CDR1 reads SGHRS; CDR2 reads YFSETQ. The CDR3 DNA sequence: TGCGCCAGCAGCTGGACAGGGGGTAGGGGAGAGACCCAGTACTTC. This translates into CASSWTGGRGETQYF.

DNA for the CDR3: TGTGCCTGGGGACTTCGCACCGGGGAGCTGTTTTTT. Protein product: CAWGLRTGELFF. J is TRBJ2-2 and V is TRBV30; D is perhaps TRBD2 (5 bases). V lost 5 bases and J 4 bases, leaving 8 bases between the germline ends. Germline V lookup: CDR1 GTSNPN, CDR2 SVGIG (reference sequence). This CDR3 region has 12 residues.

This chain uses TRBV7-2 with TRBJ2-7; 7 nucleotides match TRBD2. This CDR3 comprises 15 residues. From germline, CDR1 is SGHTA and CDR2 FQGNSA. The ends lost 0 bases at V and 1 base at J; junction bases unmatched: 3. In DNA form, the CDR3 reads TGTGCCAGCAGCTTAGCGGCGGGAGTTTCCTACGAGCAGTACTTC. It encodes CASSLAAGVSYEQYF.

The sample holds a few counts of this clonotype. This sequence joins TRBV11-2 and TRBJ2-1, with D unclear. V was cut by 1 base and J by 9 bases, with 16 bases left in between. The CDR3 contains 15 residues. Germline CDR1 is SGHAT and CDR2 is FQNNGV. CDR3 amino acids: CASSLVLGLVLEQFF. The CDR3 region has the DNA TGTGCCAGCAGCTTAGTACTCGGCCTTGTCCTTGAGCAGTTCTTC. The full variable domain, completed using reference TRBV11-2 and TRBJ2-1, is EAGVAQSPRYKIIEKRQSVAFWCNPISGHATLYWYQQILGQGPKLLIQFQNNGVVDDSQLPKDRFSAERLKGVDSTLKIQPAKLEDSAVYLCASSLVLGLVLEQFFGPGTRLTVL.